The 25 T cell receptor beta chains given below trace back to one sample, sequenced in a study of cytomegalovirus exposure and HLA in healthy donors. Libraries were prepared by immunoSEQ multiplex PCR; TCRdb keeps only in-frame clonotypes and omits some of them. The sample contains around 150,000 clones, roughly 96% of which appear only once. Sequencing input: PBMCs. The origin of the receptors is a woman under 30 in good health and CMV-seronegative.

The chain is built from TRBV13 and TRBJ2-4; 9 bases map to TRBD1. The V gene end was trimmed by 3 bases and the J gene end by 2 bases; junction bases not matched to a gene: 5. The CDR3 covers 16 residues. Germline V gives CDR1 PRHDT, CDR2 FYEKMQ (reference sequence). Here the CDR3 DNA reads TGTGCCAGCAGCTTTAACAGGGGGCAAACCAAAAACATTCAGTACTTC. Translation: CASSFNRGQTKNIQYF.

This clone was detected only a few times. V usage is TRBV6-4 and J usage is TRBJ2-7, with 8 nucleotides matching TRBD1. V dropped 6 bases and J dropped 6; count of bases not matched to a gene: 7. The germline V gene encodes CDR1 MRHNA and CDR2 SNTAGT. The CDR3 has 13 residues. In DNA form, the CDR3 reads TGTGCCAGCAGCCAGACAGGGGCGGGCGAGCAGTACTTC. It is translated as CASSQTGAGEQYF.

This chain joins TRBV7-3 and TRBJ2-5; TRBD2 is a possible D gene (6 bases). Germline V lookup: CDR1 SGHTA, CDR2 FQGTGA. The V end lost 2 bases, the J end lost 5 bases, and 15 bases lay between the germline ends. The CDR3 loop spans 15 amino acids. The CDR3 region has the DNA TGTGCCAGCAGCTTAGGGCGGGGATACATCGAGACCCAGTACTTC. Amino acid sequence: CASSLGRGYIETQYF.

This chain joins TRBV4-1 and TRBJ1-1, with a possible D match to TRBD1 (5 bases). The V end was cut by 0 bases, the J end by 5 bases, with 13 bases between. CDR1 and CDR2 from the germline V gene are MGHRA and YSYEKL. This CDR3 is built from 15 residues. The CDR3 is CASSQDPRGGTEAFF. The CDR3 DNA reads as TGCGCCAGCAGCCAAGACCCTCGGGGGGGGACTGAAGCTTTCTTT.

The V gene is TRBV6-1, the J gene TRBJ1-3; 12 nucleotides agree with TRBD1. CDR3 length: 15 residues. The V gene end was trimmed by 6 bases and the J gene end by 2 bases; junction bases not matched to a gene: 2. CDR1 and CDR2 from the germline V gene are MNHNS and SASEGT. The CDR3 bases are TGTGCCAGCAGGGGACAGGGGGCGACTGGAAACACCATATATTTT. This translates into CASRGQGATGNTIYF.

The CDR3 DNA is TGTGCCAGCAGCCAAGAATTAGCGGGGACCTACAATGAGCAGTTCTTC. It specifies CASSQELAGTYNEQFF. The rearrangement joins TRBV9 to TRBJ2-1; 8 bases map to TRBD2. V lost 4 bases, J lost 2 bases, and 8 bases stayed unmatched. This CDR3 comprises 16 residues. The germline V gene encodes CDR1 SGDLS and CDR2 YYNGEE.

This chain joins TRBV4-1 and TRBJ1-3; 7 bases match TRBD1. Per the germline V gene, CDR1 is MGHRA and CDR2 is YSYEKL. V lost 1 base to trimming and J lost 0 bases; unmatched junction nucleotides: 3. The CDR3 is 16 residues long. CDR3 residues: CASSQGQGVSGNTIYF. In DNA, the CDR3 is TGCGCCAGCAGCCAAGGACAGGGTGTCTCTGGAAACACCATATATTTT.

This rearrangement joins TRBV7-6 to TRBJ2-3; D is unclear. Per the germline V gene, CDR1 is SGHVS and CDR2 is FNYEAQ. Deletions cut 0 bases from V and 2 bases from J, with 3 bases between. CDR3 length: 13 amino acids. In DNA form, the CDR3 reads TGTGCCAGCAGCTTAGCTATCACAGATACGCAGTATTTT. Amino acids: CASSLAITDTQYF.

The chain couples TRBV4-1 to TRBJ1-5, with D uncertain. From germline, CDR1 is MGHRA and CDR2 YSYEKL. V dropped 2 bases and J dropped 6 bases, with 17 bases sitting between them. The CDR3 has 16 amino acids. CDR3: CASSQYYVDPTQPQHF. CDR3 in DNA: TGCGCCAGCAGCCAATACTATGTGGATCCTACTCAGCCCCAGCATTTT.

This sequence joins TRBV4-3 and TRBJ2-1; 7 bases align to TRBD1. CDR1 is LGHNA, CDR2 YSLEER, per germline. Trimming took 0 bases from V and 6 from J; bases not matched to a gene: 5. This CDR3 region has 15 residues. CDR3 residues: CASSQEWAGGNEQFF. In DNA form, the CDR3 reads TGCGCCAGCAGCCAAGAATGGGCAGGGGGCAATGAGCAGTTCTTC.

V and J are TRBV4-3 and TRBJ2-1; D ambiguous. V lost 0 bases, J lost 7 bases, and 16 bases lay in between. The CDR3 contains 16 residues. From germline, CDR1 is LGHNA and CDR2 YSLEER. Here the CDR3 DNA reads TGCGCCAGCAGCCAAGATATAACAGCCCGGAAGAATGAGCAGTTCTTC. Its translation is CASSQDITARKNEQFF.

The chain links TRBV6-5 to TRBJ2-2; maybe TRBD1 (5 bases). Germline V gene sequence: CDR1 MNHEY, CDR2 SVGAGI. The CDR3 runs to 16 residues. Between the trimmed V and J ends, which lost 2 bases and 6 bases, there was a span of 16 bases. The CDR3 DNA reads TGTGCCAGCAGTTACGCAACCGACAGTTTCGCCGGGGAGCTGTTTTTT. Encoded protein: CASSYATDSFAGELFF.

In its sample, this clone was seen once. The chain uses TRBV28 and TRBJ1-2; D ambiguous. The germline V gene encodes CDR1 MDHEN and CDR2 SYDVKM. The CDR3 extends over 15 amino acids. V was shortened by 2 bases and J by 1 base, with 11 bases between the two germline ends. CDR3 loop: CASSLRQSLNYGYTF. For the CDR3, the DNA is TGTGCCAGCAGTTTAAGACAATCCCTTAACTATGGCTACACCTTC.

The chain joins TRBV19 to TRBJ2-7; possibly TRBD2 for D (5 bases). The CDR3 length is 16 residues. Germline assignment: CDR1 LNHDA and CDR2 SQIVND (reference sequence). Trimming removed 5 bases at V and 0 bases at J, with 17 bases between. The CDR3 DNA reads as TGTGCCAGTAGTCCTCGCCGAGGGCTGCTCTCCTACGAGCAGTACTTC. It translates to CASSPRRGLLSYEQYF.

J is TRBJ2-1 and V is TRBV9; 11 bases line up with TRBD2. With 0 bases clipped from V and 5 bases from J, the junction kept 1 base outside the gene matches. Germline V gene data show CDR1 as SGDLS and CDR2 as YYNGEE. The CDR3 covers 15 residues. In DNA, the CDR3 is TGTGCCAGCAGCGTAGTTAGCGGGGGGGACAATGAGCAGTTCTTC. Residues: CASSVVSGGDNEQFF.

This clone appeared a single time. The chain joins TRBV27 to TRBJ2-2; D is possibly TRBD2 (5 bases). Germline CDR1 is MNHEY and CDR2 is SMNVEV (reference sequence). The length of the CDR3 is 16 residues. Trimming left V 4 bases short and J 1 base short, with 13 bases between. CDR3 coding DNA: TGTGCCAGCAGTTCGGACGGGGTGAGGAACACCGGGGAGCTGTTTTTT. Translating gives CASSSDGVRNTGELFF.

The chain is built from TRBV6-5 and TRBJ1-1; weak D call: TRBD1 (5 bases). Germline V gene data show CDR1 as MNHEY and CDR2 as SVGAGI. V shed 4 bases and J shed 5 bases, with 11 bases lying between them. The CDR3 spans 13 residues. CDR3 loop: CASSWQGGTEAFF. CDR3 nucleotides: TGTGCCAGCAGTTGGCAGGGAGGAACTGAAGCTTTCTTT.

The CDR3 protein is CASSWDRGMNNEQFF. CDR3 nucleotide sequence: TGTGCCAGCAGCTGGGACAGGGGAATGAACAATGAGCAGTTCTTC. V usage is TRBV5-6 and J usage is TRBJ2-1; TRBD1 aligns across 10 bases. The CDR3 is 15 residues long. Germline CDR1 reads SGHDT; CDR2 reads YYEEEE. Trimming removed 3 bases from V and 5 bases from J; junction bases left unmatched: 5.

The chain has TRBV11-2 and TRBJ1-1; 7 bases line up with TRBD1. This CDR3 comprises 14 residues. Unmatched junction bases numbered 4, after V lost 5 bases and J lost 1 base. Germline values: CDR1 SGHAT, CDR2 FQNNGV. The CDR3 coding sequence is TGTGCCAGCAGCCTACAGGGGTCGAACACTGAAGCTTTCTTT. Translated, it gives CASSLQGSNTEAFF.

The rearrangement joins TRBV7-9 to TRBJ2-3, with 9 bases fitting TRBD2. This CDR3 contains 15 residues. Germline V CDR1 and CDR2: SEHNR, FQNEAQ (reference sequence). After removal of 0 bases from V and 4 bases from J, the junction contained 2 bases not matched to a gene. CDR3 bases: TGTGCCAGCAGCTTAGCTAGCGGGGGAGCAGATACGCAGTATTTT. Protein sequence: CASSLASGGADTQYF.

V gene TRBV2 combines with J gene TRBJ1-3; TRBD1 might be the D (5 bases). This CDR3 is 15 amino acids long. Germline CDR1 and CDR2: SNHLY and FYNNEI. The V gene lost 5 bases and the J gene lost 0 bases, with 11 bases spanning the gap. In DNA form, the CDR3 reads TGTGCCAGCAGTTGGGGCAGGACCTCTGGAAACACCATATATTTT. Its translation: CASSWGRTSGNTIYF.

This clone was observed once. The chain combines TRBV27 with TRBJ1-5; D is unresolved. The V and J ends lost 2 bases and 4 bases respectively, with 6 bases between them. Germline V CDR1 and CDR2: MNHEY, SMNVEV (reference sequence). The CDR3 runs 13 residues. DNA of the CDR3: TGTGCCAGCAGTTTAATGTCTAATCAGCCCCAGCATTTT. Its translation: CASSLMSNQPQHF.

The rearrangement uses TRBV7-3 and TRBJ1-1; a weak D match, TRBD1 (6 bases). CDR1 and CDR2 from the germline V gene are SGHTA and FQGTGA. This CDR3 comprises 14 residues. V was pared by 3 bases and J by 3 bases, with 11 bases between. The CDR3 sequence: CASSLTGPYTEAFF. The CDR3 coding sequence is TGTGCCAGCAGCTTGACAGGCCCTTACACTGAAGCTTTCTTT.

The rearrangement joins TRBV6-5 to TRBJ2-7; 13 positions match TRBD2. The germline gives CDR1 MNHEY, CDR2 SVGAGI. The CDR3 covers 15 residues. The ends lost 4 bases at V and 7 bases at J; junction bases unmatched: 7. CDR3 nucleotides: TGTGCCAGCAGTTTCCGGACTAGCGGGGGTTCAGAGCAGTACTTC. Translating gives CASSFRTSGGSEQYF.

The CDR3 region has the DNA TGCGCCAGCAGTGAGTCTCCGGTCACCGGGGAGCTGTTTTTT. It is translated as CASSESPVTGELFF. The genes are TRBV5-1 and TRBJ2-2, with D unclear. The CDR3 is 14 residues long. Germline CDR1 SGHRS, CDR2 YFSETQ. The V gene lost 5 bases and the J gene lost 4 bases, with 12 bases spanning the gap.